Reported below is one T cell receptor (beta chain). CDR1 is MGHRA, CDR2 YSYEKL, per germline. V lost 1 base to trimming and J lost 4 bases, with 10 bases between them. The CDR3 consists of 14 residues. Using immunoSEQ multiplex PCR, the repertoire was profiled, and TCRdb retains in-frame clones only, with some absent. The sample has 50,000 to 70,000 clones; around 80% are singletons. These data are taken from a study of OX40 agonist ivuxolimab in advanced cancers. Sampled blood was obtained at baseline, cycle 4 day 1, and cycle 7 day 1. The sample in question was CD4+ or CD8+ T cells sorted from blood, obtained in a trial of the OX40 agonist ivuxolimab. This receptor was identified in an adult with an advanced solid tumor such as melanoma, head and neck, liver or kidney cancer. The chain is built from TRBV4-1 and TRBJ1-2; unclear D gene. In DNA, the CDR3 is TGCGCCAGCAGCCAAGTAAACACCATCTATGGCTACACCTTC. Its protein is CASSQVNTIYGYTF.